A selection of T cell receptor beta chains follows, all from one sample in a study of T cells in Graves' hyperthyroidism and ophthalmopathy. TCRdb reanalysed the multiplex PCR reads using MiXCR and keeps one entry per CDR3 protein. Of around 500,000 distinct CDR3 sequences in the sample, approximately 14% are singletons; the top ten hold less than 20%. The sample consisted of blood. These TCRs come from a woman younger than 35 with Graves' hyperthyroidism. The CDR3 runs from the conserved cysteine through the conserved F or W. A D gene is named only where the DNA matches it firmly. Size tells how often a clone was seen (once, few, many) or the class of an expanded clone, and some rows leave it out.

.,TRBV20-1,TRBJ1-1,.,CSASAGPGDTEAFF,TGCAGTGCTAGTGCCGGGCCCGGGGACACTGAAGCTTTCTTT
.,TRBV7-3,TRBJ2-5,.,CANSSDRSETQYF,TGTGCCAACAGTTCCGACCGTTCGGAGACCCAGTACTTC
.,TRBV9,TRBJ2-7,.,CASSADTYEQYF,TGTGCCAGCAGCGCCGATACCTACGAGCAGTACTTC
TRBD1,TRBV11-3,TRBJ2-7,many,CASSFFGDRGGYEQYF,TGTGCCAGCAGCTTTTTCGGGGACAGGGGTGGATACGAGCAGTACTTC
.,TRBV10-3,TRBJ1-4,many,CAISESGGDNEKLFF,TGTGCCATCAGTGAGTCGGGAGGGGATAATGAAAAACTGTTTTTT
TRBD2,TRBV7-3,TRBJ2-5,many,CASSLRGRGTYQTQYF,TGTGCCAGCAGCTTACGAGGGCGGGGGACTTATCAGACCCAGTACTTC
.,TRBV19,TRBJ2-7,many,CASSIVGDSEQYF,TGTGCCAGTAGTATAGTGGGTGACAGCGAGCAGTACTTC
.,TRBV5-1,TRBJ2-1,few,CASTQSVDNEQFF,TGCGCCAGCACTCAATCCGTCGACAATGAGCAGTTCTTC
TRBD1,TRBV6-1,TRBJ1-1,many,CASSSRGQSYTEAFF,TGTGCCAGCAGTTCCAGGGGGCAGTCGTACACTGAAGCTTTCTTT
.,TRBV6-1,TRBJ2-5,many,CASRDRRMYQETQYF,TGTGCCAGCAGGGATAGGCGGATGTACCAAGAGACCCAGTACTTC
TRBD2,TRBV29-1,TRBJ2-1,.,CSVISGRPGNEQFF,TGCAGCGTTATCAGCGGGAGGCCGGGCAATGAGCAGTTCTTC
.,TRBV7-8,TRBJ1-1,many,CASRPWEGMNTEAFF,TGTGCCAGCAGACCCTGGGAGGGGATGAACACTGAAGCTTTCTTT
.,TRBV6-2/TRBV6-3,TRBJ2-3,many,CASSYGQRGTDTQYF,TGTGCCAGCAGTTACGGACAGAGAGGCACAGATACGCAGTATTTT
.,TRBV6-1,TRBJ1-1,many,CASRNLNTEAFF,TGTGCCAGCAGGAACTTGAACACTGAAGCTTTCTTT
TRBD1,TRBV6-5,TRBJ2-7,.,CASRPKWGQPIRSTYEQYF,TGTGCCAGCAGGCCGAAATGGGGACAGCCAATTCGGAGCACCTACGAGCAGTACTTC
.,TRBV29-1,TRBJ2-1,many,CSVETEQFF,TGCAGCGTTGAGACTGAGCAGTTCTTC
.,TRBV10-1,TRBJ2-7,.,CASSSSDIYSYEQYF,TGCGCCAGCAGCTCATCGGACATCTACTCCTACGAGCAGTACTTC